This record looks at one TCR beta chain sequence and its context. This CDR3 contains 15 residues. The ends lost 0 bases at V and 1 base at J; junction bases unmatched: 0. Germline-derived CDR1 and CDR2 are MNHEY and SVGEGT. These data are taken from a study of control samples from healthy donors and cancer patients. Measured with immunoSEQ multiplex PCR; TCRdb has only the in-frame clones, and not every one. This sample yields approximately 70,000 clones, of which roughly 87% are seen a single time; more than 3% belongs to the top ten. The V call is TRBV6-2 or TRBV6-3, the J call TRBJ1-1; 9 bases align to TRBD1. The specimen sequenced was blood. This TCR came from a woman aged 50 to 60 in good health. CDR3 residues: CASSYSDRGNTEAFF. CDR3 in DNA: TGTGCCAGCAGTTACTCGGACAGGGGGAACACTGAAGCTTTCTTT.